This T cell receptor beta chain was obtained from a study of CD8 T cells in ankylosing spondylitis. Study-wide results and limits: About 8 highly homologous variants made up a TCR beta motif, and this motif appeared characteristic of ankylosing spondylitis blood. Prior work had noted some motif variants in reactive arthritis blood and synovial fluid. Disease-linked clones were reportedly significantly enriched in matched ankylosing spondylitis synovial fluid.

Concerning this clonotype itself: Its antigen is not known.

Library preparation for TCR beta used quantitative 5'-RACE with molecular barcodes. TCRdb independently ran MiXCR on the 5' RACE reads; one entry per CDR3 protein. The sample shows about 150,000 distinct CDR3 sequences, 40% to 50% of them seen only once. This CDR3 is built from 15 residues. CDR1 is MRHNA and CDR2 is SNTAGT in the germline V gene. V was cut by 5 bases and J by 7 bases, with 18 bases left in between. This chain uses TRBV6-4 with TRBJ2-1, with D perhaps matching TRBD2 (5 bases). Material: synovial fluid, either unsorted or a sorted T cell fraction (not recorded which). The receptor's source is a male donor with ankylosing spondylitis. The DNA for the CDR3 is TGTGCCAGCAGTCCGGGGTTTAGCGAGTCGAATGAGCAGTTCTTC. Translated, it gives CASSPGFSESNEQFF.